The 6 T cell receptor beta chains in this list originate from one sample, sequenced in a study of T cell responses to AZD1222 COVID-19 vaccine. The table came from immunoSEQ multiplex PCR; TCRdb's copy has only in-frame clones and leaves some out. The sample includes approximately 130,000 clones, 93% seen only once; the top ten take 0.91%. The sequenced sample was peripheral blood, obtained on day 0 of AZD1222 vaccination. The receptors stem from an adult in good health.

The J gene is TRBJ1-1, the V gene TRBV19; D is uncertain. V was shortened by 7 bases and J by 4 bases, with 7 bases between the two germline ends. The CDR3 sequence is 11 residues long. Per germline, CDR1 LNHDA and CDR2 SQIVND (reference sequence). CDR3 loop: CASTQFTEAFF. CDR3 in DNA: TGTGCCAGTACTCAGTTCACTGAAGCTTTCTTT.

The CDR3 sequence is CASSSGTPSYSPLHF. The CDR3 DNA follows: TGTGCCAGCAGTTCGGGGACACCTTCCTATTCACCCCTCCACTTT. This chain uses TRBV27 with TRBJ1-6; possible D gene TRBD1, 6 bases. Trimming pared 4 bases from V and 8 bases from J, leaving 15 bases between. This CDR3 has 15 residues. Germline V gene lookup returns CDR1 MNHEY and CDR2 SMNVEV (reference sequence).

About this clone itself: The same CDR3 also results from other DNA sequences found in this sample. The V gene is TRBV7-9, the J gene TRBJ2-7; no clear D gene. The CDR3 runs 13 residues. The germline CDR1 and CDR2 sequences are SEHNR and FQNEAQ (reference sequence). Trimming left V 2 bases short and J 3 bases short, with 8 bases between. The chain's CDR3 is CASSLNRNYEQYF. DNA of the CDR3: TGTGCCAGCAGCTTAAATCGGAACTACGAGCAGTACTTC.

This chain uses TRBV5-5 with TRBJ1-3, with D unresolved. The length of the CDR3 is 15 residues. Germline V CDR1 and CDR2: SGHKS, YYEKEE (reference sequence). Trimming left V 4 bases short and J 0 bases short, with 11 bases between. CDR3: CASSLELGSGNTIYF. The CDR3 nucleotides read TGTGCCAGCAGCCTCGAGCTAGGCTCTGGAAACACCATATATTTT.

The chain couples TRBV5-1 to TRBJ2-5; the D call may be TRBD1 or TRBD2 (6 bases each). The V and J ends lost 2 bases and 2 bases respectively, with 16 bases between them. Per the germline V gene, CDR1 is SGHRS and CDR2 is YFSETQ. This CDR3 comprises 16 residues. CDR3 loop: CASSLHLGGPQETQYF. CDR3 nucleotide sequence: TGCGCCAGCAGCTTACACCTTGGGGGGCCTCAAGAGACCCAGTACTTC.

In this sample, this clone turned up once. V gene TRBV27 combines with J gene TRBJ2-3; D might be TRBD1 or TRBD2, each matching 6 bases. Trimming pared 3 bases from V and 0 bases from J, leaving 16 bases between. In germline, CDR1 is MNHEY, CDR2 SMNVEV (reference sequence). The CDR3 sequence is 17 residues long. The CDR3 reads CASSFWRRGTSTDTQYF. The DNA for the CDR3 is TGTGCCAGCAGTTTTTGGAGGAGGGGGACTAGCACAGATACGCAGTATTTT.